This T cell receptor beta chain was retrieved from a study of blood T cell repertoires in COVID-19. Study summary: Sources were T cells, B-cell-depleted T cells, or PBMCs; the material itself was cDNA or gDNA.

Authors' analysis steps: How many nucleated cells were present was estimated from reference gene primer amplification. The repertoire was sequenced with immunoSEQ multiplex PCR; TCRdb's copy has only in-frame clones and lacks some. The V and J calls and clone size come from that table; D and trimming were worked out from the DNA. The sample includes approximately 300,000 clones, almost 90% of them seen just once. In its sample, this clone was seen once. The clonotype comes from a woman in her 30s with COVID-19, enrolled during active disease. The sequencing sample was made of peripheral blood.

The CDR3 protein is CASSLDGGTEAFF. The CDR3 bases are TGTGCCAGCAGCTTAGACGGAGGAACTGAAGCTTTCTTT. The V and J genes are TRBV7-9 and TRBJ1-1; D is ambiguous. The CDR3 spans 13 residues. V gave up 1 base and J gave up 5 bases, with 8 bases separating them. The germline gives CDR1 SEHNR, CDR2 FQNEAQ (reference sequence).